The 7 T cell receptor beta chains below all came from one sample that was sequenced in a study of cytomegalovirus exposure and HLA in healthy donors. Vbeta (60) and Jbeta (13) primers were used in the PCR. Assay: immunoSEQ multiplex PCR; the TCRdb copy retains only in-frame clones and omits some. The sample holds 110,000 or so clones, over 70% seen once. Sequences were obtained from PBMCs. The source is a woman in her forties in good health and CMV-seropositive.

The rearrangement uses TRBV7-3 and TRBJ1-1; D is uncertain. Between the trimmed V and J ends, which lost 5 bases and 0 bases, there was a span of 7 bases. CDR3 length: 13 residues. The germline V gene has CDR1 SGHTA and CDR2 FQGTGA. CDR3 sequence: CASSRELNTEAFF. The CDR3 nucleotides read TGTGCCAGCAGCCGTGAGTTGAACACTGAAGCTTTCTTT.

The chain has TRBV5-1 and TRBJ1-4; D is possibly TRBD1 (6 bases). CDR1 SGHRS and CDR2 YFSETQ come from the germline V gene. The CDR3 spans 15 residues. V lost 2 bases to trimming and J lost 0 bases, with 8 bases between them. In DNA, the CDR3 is TGCGCCAGCAGCTTCTCAGGGGCAACTAATGAAAAACTGTTTTTT. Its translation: CASSFSGATNEKLFF. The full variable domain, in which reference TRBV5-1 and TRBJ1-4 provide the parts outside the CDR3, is KAGVTQTPRYLIKTRGQQVTLSCSPISGHRSVSWYQQTPGQGLQFLFEYFSETQRNKGNFPGRFSGRQFSNSRSEMNVSTLELGDSALYLCASSFSGATNEKLFFGSGTQLSVL.

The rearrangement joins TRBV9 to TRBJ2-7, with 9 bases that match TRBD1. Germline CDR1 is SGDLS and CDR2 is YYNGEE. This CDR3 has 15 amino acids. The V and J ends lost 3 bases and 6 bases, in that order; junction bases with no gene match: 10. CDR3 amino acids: CASSAQQGARVEQYF. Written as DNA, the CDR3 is TGTGCCAGCAGCGCCCAACAGGGGGCGCGGGTCGAGCAGTACTTC.

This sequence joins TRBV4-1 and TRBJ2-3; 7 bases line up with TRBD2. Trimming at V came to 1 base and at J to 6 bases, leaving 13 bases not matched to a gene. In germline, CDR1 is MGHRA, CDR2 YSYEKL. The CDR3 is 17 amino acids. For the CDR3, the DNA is TGCGCCAGCAGCCAAGCAGGCTGGACTCGGGGGGTTGATACGCAGTATTTT. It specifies CASSQAGWTRGVDTQYF.

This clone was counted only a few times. CDR3 nucleotides: TGTGCCAGTAGATCGGTTTTTCGGTCTGGAAACACCATATATTTT. This sequence encodes CASRSVFRSGNTIYF. The genes are TRBV19 and TRBJ1-3; no reliable D call. V was trimmed by 6 bases and J by 1 base, leaving 13 bases between them. The CDR3 covers 15 residues. Germline V lookup: CDR1 LNHDA, CDR2 SQIVND (reference sequence).

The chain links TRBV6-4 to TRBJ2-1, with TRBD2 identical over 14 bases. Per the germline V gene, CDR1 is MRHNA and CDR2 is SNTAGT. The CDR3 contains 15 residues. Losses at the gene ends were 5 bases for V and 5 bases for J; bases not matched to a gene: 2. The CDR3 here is CASSRLAGGHNEQFF. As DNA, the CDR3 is TGTGCCAGCAGTCGACTAGCGGGAGGGCACAATGAGCAGTTCTTC.

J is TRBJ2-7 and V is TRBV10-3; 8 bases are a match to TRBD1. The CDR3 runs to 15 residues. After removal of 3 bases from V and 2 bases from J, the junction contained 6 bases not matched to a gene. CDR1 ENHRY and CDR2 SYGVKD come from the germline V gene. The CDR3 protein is CAISEPDRGAYEQYF. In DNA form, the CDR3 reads TGTGCCATCAGTGAACCCGACAGGGGCGCCTACGAGCAGTACTTC.